This T cell receptor (beta chain) emerged from a study of OX40 agonist ivuxolimab in advanced cancers. Study details: With a range of roughly 20 to 80, age averaged 60 years, and 70% to 85% were male. Therapy given before enrollment (anti-PD-1, anti-PD-L1 or anti-CTLA-4) was allowed, and 30% to 50% had some.

TCRdb's copy holds only in-frame clones and misses some; the assay was immunoSEQ multiplex PCR. This sample has some 57,000 clones, with roughly 86% found just once. This clone was counted a few times. Its matching antigen is unknown. Study-level findings and limits: Antigen specificity of clonally expanded peripheral T cells was not established.

CDR1 and CDR2 (germline): KGHSH, LQKENI. The V gene lost 2 bases and the J gene lost 1 base, with 3 bases spanning the gap. The CDR3 contains 13 residues. V and J are TRBV18 and TRBJ1-5; D not resolved. Sequenced here: CD4+ or CD8+ T cells sorted from blood, sampled in a trial of the OX40 agonist ivuxolimab. This TCR derives from an adult with an advanced solid tumor such as melanoma, head and neck, liver or kidney cancer. The CDR3 is CASSPGSNQPQHF. Written as DNA, the CDR3 is TGTGCCAGCTCACCAGGGAGCAATCAGCCCCAGCATTTT.